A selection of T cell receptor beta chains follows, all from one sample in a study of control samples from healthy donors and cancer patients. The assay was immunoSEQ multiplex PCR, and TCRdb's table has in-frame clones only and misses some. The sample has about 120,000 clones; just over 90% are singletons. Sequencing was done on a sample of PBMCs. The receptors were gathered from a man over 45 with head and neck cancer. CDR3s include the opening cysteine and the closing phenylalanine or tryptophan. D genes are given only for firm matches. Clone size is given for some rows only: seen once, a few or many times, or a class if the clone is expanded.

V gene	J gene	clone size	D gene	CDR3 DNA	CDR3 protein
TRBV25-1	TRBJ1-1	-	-	TGTGCCAGCAGTGATTACTTAGCAGGAGCCGAAGCTTTCTTT	CASSDYLAGAEAFF
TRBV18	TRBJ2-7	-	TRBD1	TGTGCCAGCTCACCACCTTTGGACAGGGATTCCTACGAGCAGTACTTC	CASSPPLDRDSYEQYF
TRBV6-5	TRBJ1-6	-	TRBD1	TGTGCCAGCAGGGGACAGAGAAATTCACCCCTCCACTTT	CASRGQRNSPLHF
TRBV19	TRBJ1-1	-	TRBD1	TGTGCCACCTCTCGGGACAGGGGGGGGTCTGAAGCTTTCTTT	CATSRDRGGSEAFF
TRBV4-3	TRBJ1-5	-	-	TGCGCCAGCAGCCAGGTACTCAATCAGCCCCAGCATTTT	CASSQVLNQPQHF
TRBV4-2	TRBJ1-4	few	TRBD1	TGTGCCAGCAGCCAAGACGCCGGGACAGGGGAGGAAAAACTGTTTTTT	CASSQDAGTGEEKLFF
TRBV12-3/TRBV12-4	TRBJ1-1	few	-	TGTGCCAGCAGTTTACAGGTGAACACTGAAGCTTTCTTT	CASSLQVNTEAFF
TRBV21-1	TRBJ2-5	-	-	TGTGCCAGCAGCAGAGGCGGGACTAGCGGGGGCCAGGGAAAGACCCAGTACTTC	CASSRGGTSGGQGKTQYF
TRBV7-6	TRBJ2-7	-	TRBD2	TGTGCCAGCAGCTTAGTTAGCCAGGGAGGGGCCTACGAGCAGTACTTC	CASSLVSQGGAYEQYF
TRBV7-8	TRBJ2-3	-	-	TGTGCCAGCAGCTTAGGGACTAGCACAGATACGCAGTATTTT	CASSLGTSTDTQYF
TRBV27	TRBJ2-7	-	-	TGTGCCAGCAGTTTAAGGGGGGAATACGAGCAGTACTTC	CASSLRGEYEQYF
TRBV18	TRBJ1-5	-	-	TGTGCCAGCTCACCCCTCCAGGGATGGGATCAGCCCCAGCATTTT	CASSPLQGWDQPQHF
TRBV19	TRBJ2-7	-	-	TGTGCCAGTAGTATTAGGGCAGGCCCCTCCTACGAGCAGTACTTC	CASSIRAGPSYEQYF
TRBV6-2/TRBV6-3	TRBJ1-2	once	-	TGTGCCAGCAGTTTCTACTCCCACCTAGGCTACACCTTC	CASSFYSHLGYTF
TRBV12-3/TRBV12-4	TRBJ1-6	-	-	TGTGCCAGCAGTTTCCCCCGGGTGAGCCCCCTCCACTTT	CASSFPRVSPLHF
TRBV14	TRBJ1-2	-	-	TGTGCCAGCAGCCAAGGTACGGGGGCTGGCTACACCTTC	CASSQGTGAGYTF
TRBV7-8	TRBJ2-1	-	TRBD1	TGTGCCAGCAGCTCCGGGACAGGCCCTGTTTTCCAGTTCTTC	CASSSGTGPVFQFF
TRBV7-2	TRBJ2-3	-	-	TGTGCCAGCAGTACCGTCCTGGATACGCAGTATTTT	CASSTVLDTQYF
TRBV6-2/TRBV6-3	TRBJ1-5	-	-	TGTGCCAGCAGTTTGAATCGAGGACCCCAGCATTTT	CASSLNRGPQHF
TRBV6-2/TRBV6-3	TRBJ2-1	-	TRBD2	TGTGCCAGCAGTCTCGGACTAGCGGGGGCCTACAATGAGCAGTTCTTC	CASSLGLAGAYNEQFF
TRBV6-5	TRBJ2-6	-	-	TGTGCCAGCACCGCCGGGGGATGGGAGGCCAACGTCCTGACTTTC	CASTAGGWEANVLTF
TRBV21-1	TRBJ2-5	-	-	TGTGCCAGCGCGGAGCGGGTTAGGGAGCAAGAGACCCAGTACTTC	CASAERVREQETQYF
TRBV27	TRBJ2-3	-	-	TGTGCCAGCACACAGAGAAGCACAGATACGCAGTATTTT	CASTQRSTDTQYF
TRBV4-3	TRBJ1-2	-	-	TGCGCCAGCAGCCAAGCCCTCATAGGAAGCTATGGCTACACCTTC	CASSQALIGSYGYTF
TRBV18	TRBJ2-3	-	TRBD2	TGTGCCAGCTCACCACCACGTAGCGGGGGACTCACAGATACGCAGTATTTT	CASSPPRSGGLTDTQYF
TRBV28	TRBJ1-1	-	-	TGTGCCAGCAGCCTACCGCAGGGAATCGCTTTCTTT	CASSLPQGIAFF
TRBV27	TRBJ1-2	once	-	TGTGCCAGCGCTAAGGGGAGGGAGTGGGACTATGGCTACACCTTC	CASAKGREWDYGYTF
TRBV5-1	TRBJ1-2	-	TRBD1	TGCGCCAGCAGCTTGGCGGACAGGAGAAGGGGCTACACCTTC	CASSLADRRRGYTF